The 22 T cell receptor beta chains reported below all come from one sample, sequenced in a study of blood T cell repertoires in COVID-19. Some clones are missing from TCRdb's copy, which holds only in-frame ones; the method was immunoSEQ multiplex PCR. The repertoire includes a few hundred thousand clones, more than 90% of them detected once, and 2% to 3% sits in the top ten. Sequencing input: peripheral blood. The source of these receptors is a person between 18 and 35 years old with COVID-19, enrolled during active disease.

V is TRBV7-2 and J is TRBJ2-5; 13 bases are shared with TRBD2. Trimming at V came to 7 bases and at J to 4 bases, leaving 6 bases not matched to a gene. CDR3 length: 15 amino acids. The germline gives CDR1 SGHTA, CDR2 FQGNSA. The CDR3 nucleotides are TGTGCCAGCACTGGACTAGCGGGAGTTAGAGAGACCCAGTACTTC. This codes for CASTGLAGVRETQYF.

The V and J genes are TRBV10-2 and TRBJ1-6, with a tentative D call TRBD1 (5 bases). Germline V gene data show CDR1 as WSHSY and CDR2 as SAAADI. The CDR3 extends over 17 amino acids. V was cut by 2 bases and J by 5 bases, with 16 bases left in between. For the CDR3, the DNA is TGCGCCAGCAGTGAGCTACACTCAGGGAACCATAATTCACCCCTCCACTTT. Protein product: CASSELHSGNHNSPLHF.

This sequence joins TRBV19 and TRBJ2-1; 7 bases match TRBD1. The CDR3 contains 13 residues. The junction had 2 bases not matched to a gene; V was cut back by 5 bases and J by 4 bases. Germline V gene lookup returns CDR1 LNHDA and CDR2 SQIVND (reference sequence). DNA for the CDR3: TGTGCCAGTAGTGGGGGACAGTACAATGAGCAGTTCTTC. This codes for CASSGGQYNEQFF.

The chain has TRBV3-1 (or the pseudogene TRBV3-2) and TRBJ2-5; perhaps TRBD1 as D (6 bases). Germline loops: CDR1 LGHDT, CDR2 YNNKEL (reference sequence). With 1 base removed from V and 1 base from J, the gap between germline ends came to 7 bases. The CDR3 has 14 residues. The CDR3 DNA reads TGTGCCAGCAGCCAAGTGGACAGCCAAGAGACCCAGTACTTC. Its translation: CASSQVDSQETQYF.

Comments on this clone: At the DNA level, this CDR3 is encoded by other sequences in the same sample as well. The chain links TRBV18 to TRBJ2-3, with a possible D match to TRBD1 (6 bases). Germline loops: CDR1 KGHSH, CDR2 LQKENI. This CDR3 region has 14 residues. Trimming took off 4 bases at V and 0 bases at J, with 8 bases between the two ends. Here the CDR3 reads CASSRTASTDTQYF. For the CDR3, the DNA is TGTGCCAGCTCACGGACAGCTAGCACAGATACGCAGTATTTT.

V is TRBV9 and J is TRBJ2-2, with 13 bases matching TRBD2. The V and J ends lost 3 bases and 2 bases, in that order; junction bases with no gene match: 13. Germline CDR1 reads SGDLS; CDR2 reads YYNGEE. This CDR3 comprises 20 residues. The CDR3 DNA is TGTGCCAGCAGCGCGGGACTAGCGGGAATAAGAGGAGGTAACACCGGGGAGCTGTTTTTT. As protein: CASSAGLAGIRGGNTGELFF.

As DNA, the CDR3 is TGTGCCAGCAGGGAGGGAATCAGTGAGCAGTTCTTC. Encoded protein: CASREGISEQFF. The chain recombines TRBV28 with TRBJ2-1; D perhaps matches TRBD2 (6 bases). Germline-derived CDR1 and CDR2 are MDHEN and SYDVKM. V was trimmed by 6 bases and J by 9 bases, leaving 12 bases between them. CDR3 length: 12 amino acids.

This clone has more than one count but fewer than ten. The chain joins TRBV27 to TRBJ2-5, with D maybe TRBD2 (5 bases). Germline lookup yields CDR1 MNHEY and CDR2 SMNVEV (reference sequence). The CDR3 extends over 13 amino acids. V lost 2 bases and J lost 4, with 8 bases in between. The chain's CDR3 is CASSLVGRETQYF. CDR3 DNA: TGTGCCAGCAGTTTAGTTGGGAGAGAGACCCAGTACTTC.

This clone has a single count. This chain links TRBV5-1 with TRBJ2-7; D perhaps matches TRBD1 (6 bases). Trimming cost V 0 bases and J 7 bases, with 11 bases left between them. Germline assignment: CDR1 SGHRS and CDR2 YFSETQ. The CDR3 runs to 13 residues. The CDR3 bases are TGCGCCAGCAGCTTGGACAGGGCTGGGGAGCAGTACTTC. This translates into CASSLDRAGEQYF.

The chain employs TRBV14 and TRBJ2-2; D is unresolved. Trimming removed 4 bases from V and 2 bases from J, with 8 bases in between. The CDR3 consists of 14 residues. Germline assignment: CDR1 SGHDN and CDR2 FVKESK. The CDR3 coding sequence is TGTGCCAGCAGCCTAAGAGTTAACACCGGGGAGCTGTTTTTT. Amino acids: CASSLRVNTGELFF.

The chain recombines TRBV5-1 with TRBJ2-3; 7 nucleotides agree with TRBD1. Germline V lookup: CDR1 SGHRS, CDR2 YFSETQ. Trimming at V came to 0 bases and at J to 5 bases, leaving 3 bases not matched to a gene. CDR3 size: 14 residues. The CDR3: CASSLGDRGDTQYF. CDR3 coding DNA: TGCGCCAGCAGCTTGGGGGACAGAGGAGATACGCAGTATTTT.

The chain joins TRBV5-1 to TRBJ2-3; weak D call: TRBD1 (6 bases). Germline V gives CDR1 SGHRS, CDR2 YFSETQ. The CDR3 has 16 amino acids. V dropped 1 base and J dropped 2 bases, with 14 bases sitting between them. CDR3 coding DNA: TGCGCCAGCAGCTTGACGGACAGACTCTCCACAGATACGCAGTATTTT. Amino acids: CASSLTDRLSTDTQYF.

The chain couples TRBV7-3 to TRBJ2-3, with 10 bases matching TRBD2. The CDR3 spans 21 residues. CDR1 is SGHTA and CDR2 is FQGTGA in the germline V gene. The V and J ends lost 1 base and 1 base, in that order; junction bases with no gene match: 17. The DNA for the CDR3 is TGTGCCAGCAGCTTAAGAGCGGGAGGGTTACTCCCCGTCGCTGGCACAGATACGCAGTATTTT. Protein sequence: CASSLRAGGLLPVAGTDTQYF.

The chain is built from TRBV19 and TRBJ1-5; 7 bases are a match to TRBD1. The CDR3 length is 16 residues. J gave up 2 bases and V 6 bases, and 10 bases lay outside the gene matches. The germline gives CDR1 LNHDA, CDR2 SQIVND (reference sequence). The CDR3: CASRTGRRVGNQPQHF. CDR3 sequence (DNA): TGTGCCAGTAGGACAGGGCGAAGAGTTGGCAATCAGCCCCAGCATTTT. Full variable domain (missing parts from reference TRBV19 and TRBJ1-5): DGGITQSPKYLFRKEGQNVTLSCEQNLNHDAMYWYRQDPGQGLRLIYYSQIVNDFQKGDIAEGYSVSREKKESFPLTVTSAQKNPTAFYLCASRTGRRVGNQPQHFGDGTRLSIL.

This clone was counted only a few times. The chain is built from TRBV6-5 and TRBJ1-6; the D gene is possibly TRBD1 (6 bases). Trimming cost V 0 bases and J 9 bases, with 15 bases left between them. Per germline, CDR1 MNHEY and CDR2 SVGAGI. The CDR3 consists of 16 residues. For the CDR3, the DNA is TGTGCCAGCAGTTACTCGACCACAGGGAGTGGTTCACCCCTCCACTTT. Protein product: CASSYSTTGSGSPLHF.

This chain connects TRBV4-1 to TRBJ1-4; D not resolved. V was pared by 6 bases and J by 2 bases, with 7 bases between. The CDR3 is made up of 13 amino acids. Germline loops: CDR1 MGHRA, CDR2 YSYEKL. This CDR3 is CASSLLTNEKLFF. As DNA, the CDR3 is TGCGCCAGCAGTCTTCTTACTAATGAAAAACTGTTTTTT.

This rearrangement joins TRBV5-5 to TRBJ2-2; 8 bases are shared with TRBD2. The CDR3 loop spans 16 amino acids. After removal of 7 bases from V and 3 bases from J, the junction contained 11 bases not matched to a gene. CDR1 is SGHKS and CDR2 is YYEKEE in the germline V gene (reference sequence). Here the CDR3 DNA reads TGTGCCAGCGGACCCGGGACTAGTGGGTACACCGGGGAGCTGTTTTTT. It is translated as CASGPGTSGYTGELFF.

This clone has a single count. V gene TRBV7-2 combines with J gene TRBJ1-2; 7 positions match TRBD1. The ends lost 5 bases at V and 3 bases at J; junction bases unmatched: 9. Germline V gene sequence: CDR1 SGHTA, CDR2 FQGNSA. The CDR3 is 15 amino acids. The CDR3 DNA reads as TGTGCCAGCAGCAAAGAGACAGGGCTGGACTATGGCTACACCTTC. Translating gives CASSKETGLDYGYTF.

The CDR3 reads CASSQDPGQQFTETQYF. CDR3 DNA sequence: TGTGCCAGCAGCCAAGATCCCGGACAACAATTCACGGAGACCCAGTACTTC. This chain links TRBV3-1 (or the pseudogene TRBV3-2) with TRBJ2-5; TRBD1 might be the D (5 bases). Trimming took 0 bases from V and 5 from J, leaving 19 bases between them. CDR1 is LGHDT and CDR2 is YNNKEL in the germline V gene (reference sequence). The CDR3 has 17 amino acids.

As to this clone: The junction does not match germline at one end; this may be a read error. The chain combines TRBV6-1 with TRBJ2-7, with 9 bases identical to TRBD2. The germline CDR1 and CDR2 sequences are MNHNS and SASEGT. CDR3 length equals 15 residues. The CDR3 sequence is CASREGTSPFQEQYF. The DNA for the CDR3 is TGTGCCAGCAGGGAAGGGACTAGCCCTTTTCAGGAGCAGTACTTC.

The chain recombines TRBV28 with TRBJ2-1; the match to TRBD1 covers 9 bases. The CDR3 contains 16 residues. CDR1 and CDR2 from the germline V gene are MDHEN and SYDVKM. Losses at the gene ends were 8 bases for V and 3 bases for J; bases not matched to a gene: 11. CDR3 sequence (DNA): TGTGCCAGCGTCATGGTTACGGGACAGGGCTACAATGAGCAGTTCTTC. This sequence encodes CASVMVTGQGYNEQFF.

The chain joins TRBV7-2 to TRBJ2-7; TRBD1 matches 10 bases. With 4 bases clipped from V and 4 bases from J, the junction kept 4 bases outside the gene matches. Germline values: CDR1 SGHTA, CDR2 FQGNSA. CDR3 size: 14 residues. Here the CDR3 reads CASSWDRGVYEQYF. The CDR3, as DNA: TGTGCCAGCAGCTGGGACAGGGGCGTATACGAGCAGTACTTC.